The rows below give T cell receptor beta chains drawn from one sample of a study of T cell repertoires in cytomegalovirus infection. TCRdb passed the reads through MiXCR, listing each CDR3 protein once. The sample yields roughly 120,000 distinct CDR3 sequences, over 25% seen once. Their recognized antigens are unknown. Sequencing used CD8+ T cells from cultured PBMCs, obtained from culture after CMV antigen stimulation. These receptors were obtained from a human donor in good health (CMV status not recorded). Some clones in this sample may be carry-over from other donors' samples. CDR3s include the opening cysteine and the closing phenylalanine or tryptophan. D genes are given only for firm matches. Only part of the rows carry a size: once, few, many, or a class if the clone is expanded.

J	V	D	size	DNA	CDR3
TRBJ1-5	TRBV14	-	-	TGTGCCAGCAGCCACATTTTACCCGGGGCCGACACCCAGCATTTT	CASSHILPGADTQHF
TRBJ2-7	TRBV6-6	-	-	TGTGCCAGCAACGGACAAGCACCTCCTTGCGAGCAGTACTTC	CASNGQAPPCEQYF
TRBJ1-4	TRBV7-2	-	-	TGTGCCAGCAGCATAGGGGGGGGACGGAATAATGAAAAACTGTTTTTT	CASSIGGGRNNEKLFF
TRBJ2-1	TRBV7-2	-	many	TGTGCCAGCAGCTTGGGGGCCAGCCCCTACAATGAGCAGTTCTTC	CASSLGASPYNEQFF
TRBJ1-4	TRBV4-1	TRBD1	-	TGCGCCAGCAGCGAAACCGGGACAGCGAATGAAAAACTGTTTTTT	CASSETGTANEKLFF
TRBJ2-1	TRBV20-1	-	few	TGCAGTGCTGGCGATACTAGCTTTAATCCCTACAATGAGCAGTTCTTC	CSAGDTSFNPYNEQFF
TRBJ2-1	TRBV9	-	-	TGTGCCAGCAGCTCTCAACCCCGCAATGAGCAGTTCTTC	CASSSQPRNEQFF
TRBJ2-1	TRBV12-3/TRBV12-4	-	few	TGTGCCAGCAGTTTAGGGTGGTACAATGAGCAGTTCTTC	CASSLGWYNEQFF
TRBJ2-7	TRBV7-8	-	many	TGTGCCAGCAGCTTAGGTCCCAGAGGCTACGAGCAGTACTTC	CASSLGPRGYEQYF
TRBJ2-7	TRBV27	-	many	TGTGCCAGCAGCTTAGGAGGGGAGCAGTACTTC	CASSLGGEQYF
TRBJ2-1	TRBV4-3	-	-	TGCGCCAGCAGCCAAGTGGTCAGAAGCTCCTACAATGAGCAGTTCTTC	CASSQVVRSSYNEQFF
TRBJ2-3	TRBV5-4	-	few	TGTGCCAGCAGCCTCTTCACCGCTGGAACAGATACGCAGTATTTT	CASSLFTAGTDTQYF
TRBJ2-3	TRBV27	-	-	TGTGCCAGCAGTACCTATGGGGGGATCAGCACAGATACGCAGTATTTT	CASSTYGGISTDTQYF
TRBJ1-2	TRBV7-2	TRBD1	many	TGTGCCAGCAGCTTAGGACCGGGACAGGGTACCTATGGCTACACCTTC	CASSLGPGQGTYGYTF
TRBJ1-1	TRBV6-8	TRBD1	once	TGTGCCAGCAGTTACTACGACAGGGAGAACACTGAAGCTTTCTTT	CASSYYDRENTEAFF
TRBJ1-2	TRBV12-3/TRBV12-4	TRBD1	-	TGTGCCAGCAACTACCAAGGGGGCTTGGATGGCTACACCTTC	CASNYQGGLDGYTF
TRBJ1-1	TRBV10-3	-	-	TGTGCCATCAGTGAGTCTGGGGGGGGGAACACTGAAGCTTTCTTT	CAISESGGGNTEAFF
TRBJ1-1	TRBV7-2	-	few	TGTGCCAGCAGACTGCTGGGAGGCACTGAAGCTTTCTTT	CASRLLGGTEAFF
TRBJ1-6	TRBV6-1	-	many	TGTGCCAGCAGTGAAGCGTTGGGCTATAATTCACCCCTCCACTTT	CASSEALGYNSPLHF
TRBJ1-6	TRBV19	-	few	TGTGCCAGCCGGGACCGCCGCTCCTATAATTCACCCCTCCACTTT	CASRDRRSYNSPLHF
TRBJ1-3	TRBV6-2/TRBV6-3	-	few	TGTGCCAGCAGTTACTCGGGCGACCCTGGAAACACCATATATTTT	CASSYSGDPGNTIYF
TRBJ1-1	TRBV28	TRBD1	-	TGTGCCAGCAGTTTACCACGGGACAGGGCGGAGGACACTGAAGCTTTCTTT	CASSLPRDRAEDTEAFF
TRBJ2-3	TRBV6-6	-	-	TGTGCCAGCAGTTACCCGGGGGCTCGTTTCCCAGATACGCAGTATTTT	CASSYPGARFPDTQYF
TRBJ1-1	TRBV6-6	-	-	TGTGCCAGCAGTTACTCGACAGGGAACACTGAAGCTTTCTTT	CASSYSTGNTEAFF
TRBJ2-1	TRBV20-1	-	-	TGCAGTGCTAGATCGCGATCCTCCTACAATGAGCAGTTCTTC	CSARSRSSYNEQFF
TRBJ2-7	TRBV28	-	-	TGTGCCAGCAGTTTAGCCGGATTCTCCTACGAGCAGTACTTC	CASSLAGFSYEQYF
TRBJ1-4	TRBV12-3/TRBV12-4	TRBD1	-	TGTGCCAGCAGTTTTGAACTCCAGGGGGGGAATGAAAAACTGTTTTTT	CASSFELQGGNEKLFF
TRBJ2-1	TRBV6-1	TRBD1	few	TGTGCCAGCAGTGAAGGGCCTGACAGGGGATGGGACAATGAGCAGTTCTTC	CASSEGPDRGWDNEQFF
TRBJ1-3	TRBV7-2	TRBD1	-	TGTGCCAGCAGCCCAGGGACAGGGAGAAACACCATATATTTT	CASSPGTGRNTIYF
TRBJ2-1	TRBV23-1	TRBD1	-	TGCGCCAGCAGTCATAAGTCCCGTCCCGGGACAGGGAGGGACAATGAGCAGTTCTTC	CASSHKSRPGTGRDNEQFF
TRBJ2-5	TRBV28	-	many	TGTGCCAGCAGAACCCCCGAGGGGGGACGAGAGACCCAGTACTTC	CASRTPEGGRETQYF
TRBJ2-5	TRBV5-1	-	-	TGCGCCAGCAGCTTGGACGGGACGAACCAAGAGACCCAGTACTTC	CASSLDGTNQETQYF
TRBJ2-1	TRBV6-2/TRBV6-3	-	-	TGTGCCAGCAGTTATAGTCTTGAGCAGTTCTTC	CASSYSLEQFF